What follows are 15 T cell receptor beta chains derived from one specimen sequenced in a study of T cells in Graves' hyperthyroidism and ophthalmopathy (dated by TCRdb to the late 2010s). The library was prepared using multiplex PCR. TCRdb lists the instrument as Illumina HiSeq 2000. Amplification of TCR beta CDR3 regions was carried out from RNA transcripts. For the first round of RT-PCR on the TCR CDR3, the HTBI primer set was used together with the Qiagen OneStep RT-PCR kit. TCRdb ran its own pipeline on the public reads, namely fastp trimming at Q25 and MiXCR clone calling, and kept in-frame beta chains. Rows with one shared CDR3 protein collapse into an entry with the most common genes and DNA. This sample has 550,000 to 700,000 distinct CDR3 sequences in its table, and 35% to 55% of those were observed once. The ten biggest clones cover 15% to 20% of the sample. The source material was peripheral blood or thyroid tissue (not recorded which). These receptor sequences come from an adult woman with Graves' disease, either hyperthyroidism or ophthalmopathy (not recorded which).

The J gene is TRBJ2-1, the V gene TRBV15, with 8 bases matching TRBD2. Per germline, CDR1 LNHNV and CDR2 YYDKDF (reference sequence). V was pared by 3 bases and J by 8 bases, with 6 bases of the junction left unmatched. The length of the CDR3 is 14 residues. The CDR3 bases are TGTGCCACCAGCAGTTTAGCGGGAAGGGATGAGCAGTTCTTC. The encoded protein is CATSSLAGRDEQFF.

This clonotype was observed once. The gene calls are TRBV20-1 and TRBJ2-7; the match to TRBD2 covers 8 bases. Trimming took 5 bases from V and 0 from J; bases not matched to a gene: 6. Germline V gives CDR1 DFQATT, CDR2 SNEGSKA (reference sequence). The length of the CDR3 is 14 residues. The CDR3 here is CSAPGGASSYEQYF. The CDR3 coding sequence is TGCAGTGCTCCCGGGGGGGCTAGCTCCTACGAGCAGTACTTC.

In regard to this clonotype: One end of the junction is discordant with germline, which a read error may explain. This chain links TRBV7-9 with TRBJ1-2, with unresolved D. CDR1 is SEHNR, CDR2 FQNEAQ, per germline (reference sequence). There are 11 residues in the CDR3. CDR3 sequence: CAGSFQDGYTF. The CDR3 DNA reads as TGTGCCGGCAGCTTCCAGGATGGCTACACCTTT.

This chain links TRBV20-1 with TRBJ1-3; possibly TRBD1 for D (6 bases). Trimming pared 5 bases from V and 4 bases from J, leaving 15 bases between. CDR1 and CDR2 (germline): DFQATT, SNEGSKA (reference sequence). The CDR3 loop spans 14 amino acids. The CDR3 nucleotides read TGCAGTGCTCCAAGACAGGAGAACGGAAACACCATATATTTT. Its translation is CSAPRQENGNTIYF.

There are many counts of this clonotype. CDR3 residues: CASSPRGIRIQETQYF. For the CDR3, the DNA is TGTGCCAGCAGCCCCAGAGGGATCCGGATCCAAGAGACCCAGTACTTC. J is TRBJ2-5 and V is TRBV7-8, with a possible D match to TRBD2 (5 bases). The CDR3 consists of 16 residues. V shed 5 bases and J shed 1 base, with 17 bases lying between them. CDR1 and CDR2 from the germline V gene are SGHVS and FQNEAQ.

The chain employs TRBV12-3 or TRBV12-4 and TRBJ1-2; D is perhaps TRBD1 (5 bases). The V and J ends lost 7 bases and 4 bases respectively, with 16 bases between them. The CDR3 runs 14 residues. CDR3 sequence: CASITAGGGYGYTF. The CDR3 DNA is TGTGCCAGCATCACGGCGGGGGGAGGCTATGGCTACACCTTC.

The gene calls are TRBV7-9 and TRBJ2-5, with D uncertain. In germline, CDR1 is SEHNR, CDR2 FQNEAQ (reference sequence). The CDR3 runs to 15 residues. V lost 9 bases to trimming and J lost 9 bases, with 26 bases between them. The CDR3 sequence is CASADGSPVAWPQYF. CDR3 bases: TGTGCCAGTGCTGATGGGTCCCCCGTTGCGTGGCCCCAGTACTTC.

Only a few counts were recorded for this clonotype. It may be a read error: a sequence one base away is much more abundant. This chain connects TRBV5-1 to TRBJ2-2; weak D call: TRBD2 (5 bases). Per germline, CDR1 SGHRS and CDR2 YFSETQ. The CDR3 runs to 16 residues. CDR3 coding DNA: TGTGCCGGCAGCTTAACGAGGGTCCGGGCCACCGGGGAGCTGTTTTTT. It is translated as CAGSLTRVRATGELFF. Full variable domain (missing parts from reference TRBV5-1 and TRBJ2-2): KAGVTQTPRYLIKTRGQQVTLSCSPISGHRSVSWYQQTPGQGLQFLFEYFSETQRNKGNFPGRFSGRQFSNSRSEMNVSTLELGDSALYLCAGSLTRVRATGELFFGEGSRLTVL.

About this clonotype: One end of the junction varies from germline; a read error may be responsible. The genes are TRBV11-2 and TRBJ2-5; TRBD2 aligns across 14 bases. The germline gives CDR1 SGHAT, CDR2 FQNNGV. The CDR3 consists of 16 residues. CDR3 sequence (DNA): TGTGCCAGCAGCTTAGGACCGGGACTAGCGGGAGCTGATGTGGACTTC. Amino acids: CASSLGPGLAGADVDF.

This clonotype was recorded a few times. The CDR3 spells CSTRGRDYGYTF. In DNA form, the CDR3 reads TGCAGCACGAGGGGCAGGGACTATGGCTACACCTTC. The chain employs TRBV29-1 and TRBJ1-2; maybe TRBD1 (5 bases). The germline V gene encodes CDR1 SQVTM and CDR2 ANQGSEA. The ends were cut back, 8 bases at V and 3 bases at J, with 13 bases in the middle. The CDR3 runs 12 residues.

A single count supports this clonotype. The V and J genes are TRBV9 and TRBJ1-2; D call uncertain. The CDR3 consists of 14 residues. Germline CDR1 SGDLS, CDR2 YYNGEE. Trimming cost V 5 bases and J 4 bases, with 15 bases left between them. The CDR3 coding sequence is TGTGCCAGCAGTATGGACCCATCGAGCTATGGCTACACCTTC. Amino acid sequence: CASSMDPSSYGYTF.

The gene calls are TRBV20-1 and TRBJ1-5; D may be TRBD1 (6 bases). The CDR3 consists of 15 residues. V lost 0 bases, J lost 6 bases, and 15 bases lay in between. Germline V gives CDR1 DFQATT, CDR2 SNEGSKA (reference sequence). This chain's CDR3 is CSARDPRGAGQPQHF. For the CDR3, the DNA is TGCAGTGCTAGAGACCCACGGGGGGCGGGTCAGCCCCAGCATTTT.

The chain links TRBV7-9 to TRBJ2-5; D ambiguous. V lost 5 bases to trimming and J lost 9 bases, with 22 bases between them. CDR3 size: 15 residues. The germline gives CDR1 SEHNR, CDR2 FQNEAQ (reference sequence). The CDR3, as DNA: TGTGCCAGCAGCCTAGGTTGGCAGCGCAATCAGCCCCAGTACTTC. As protein: CASSLGWQRNQPQYF.

As to this clonotype: Relative to the germline gene, one junction end is altered; a read error may explain this. This chain connects TRBV25-1 to TRBJ1-1, with D uncertain. Germline CDR1 is MGHDK and CDR2 is SYGVNS. The CDR3 consists of 13 residues. The CDR3 protein is CACSAFKRTEAFF. CDR3 sequence (DNA): TGTGCCTGCAGTGCTTTTAAAAGAACTGAAGCTTTCTTT.

V usage is TRBV7-9 and J usage is TRBJ2-7; D might be TRBD1 (6 bases). The V gene's germline CDR1 is SEHNR and CDR2 FQNEAQ (reference sequence). The CDR3 is 12 residues long. V was cut by 5 bases and J by 7 bases, with 12 bases left in between. This CDR3 is CASSTGNLEQYF. For the CDR3, the DNA is TGTGCCAGCAGCACAGGGAATCTGGAGCAGTACTTC.